The 16 T cell receptor beta chains given below trace back to one sample, sequenced in a study of blood T cell repertoires in COVID-19. TCRdb's table, derived via immunoSEQ multiplex PCR, lists solely in-frame clones and lacks some. The data show around 94,000 clones, around four fifths seen once. Input material: peripheral blood. The receptor set was obtained from a human donor in a cohort sampled during active COVID-19.

The gene calls are TRBV7-8 and TRBJ2-7; tentative D call: TRBD2 (6 bases). Germline-derived CDR1 and CDR2 are SGHVS and FQNEAQ. This CDR3 is 12 amino acids long. V shed 1 base and J shed 6 bases, with 7 bases lying between them. CDR3 protein: CASSLGRGEQYF. Here the CDR3 DNA reads TGTGCCAGCAGCTTAGGGAGGGGCGAGCAGTACTTC. Full variable domain (remainder filled in from reference TRBV7-8 and TRBJ2-7): GAGVSQSPRYKVAKRGQDVALRCDPISGHVSLFWYQQALGQGPEFLTYFQNEAQLDKSGLPSDRFFAERPEGSVSTLKIQRTQQEDSAVYLCASSLGRGEQYFGPGTRLTVT.

The chain joins TRBV6-2 or TRBV6-3 to TRBJ2-1; weak D call: TRBD1 (6 bases). This CDR3 spans 19 amino acids. V was pared by 6 bases and J by 8 bases, with 32 bases between. Germline assignment: CDR1 MNHEY and CDR2 SVGEGT. CDR3 region: CASSFTTTGAGRPSDEQFF. As DNA, the CDR3 is TGTGCCAGCAGCTTCACTACGACAGGCGCCGGTCGCCCTTCGGATGAGCAGTTCTTC.

The V call is TRBV11-3, the J call TRBJ1-1, with D perhaps TRBD1 (5 bases). CDR1 SGHNT and CDR2 YENEEA come from the germline V gene. The CDR3 contains 14 residues. V shed 3 bases and J shed 2 bases, with 10 bases lying between them. The CDR3 DNA follows: TGTGCCAGCAGCTTCATCAGGGATAACACTGAAGCTTTCTTT. Protein: CASSFIRDNTEAFF.

This chain uses TRBV6-6 with TRBJ1-5; a possible D gene is TRBD1 (6 bases). Germline-derived CDR1 and CDR2 are MNHNY and SVGAGI (reference sequence). CDR3 length: 16 amino acids. V lost 3 bases and J 0 bases, leaving 12 bases between the germline ends. The CDR3 is CASSYFGTHSNQPQHF. The CDR3 DNA follows: TGTGCCAGCAGTTATTTTGGGACACATAGCAATCAGCCCCAGCATTTT.

This chain connects TRBV4-2 to TRBJ1-1; D possibly corresponds to TRBD1 (5 bases). Trimming removed 3 bases at V and 0 bases at J, with 17 bases between. This CDR3 is 17 amino acids long. Germline lookup yields CDR1 LGHNA and CDR2 YNFKEQ. The DNA for the CDR3 is TGTGCCAGCAGCCACCGGGGGGGGAGGGGCCTGAACACTGAAGCTTTCTTT. It is translated as CASSHRGGRGLNTEAFF.

The chain uses TRBV7-9 and TRBJ2-3, with D perhaps TRBD1 (6 bases). Germline values: CDR1 SEHNR, CDR2 FQNEAQ (reference sequence). Trimming took off 5 bases at V and 4 bases at J, with 13 bases between the two ends. The CDR3 totals 14 residues. The CDR3 sequence: CASSPTGPPDTQYF. The DNA of the CDR3 is TGTGCCAGCAGCCCCACAGGGCCCCCAGATACGCAGTATTTT.

This clone was observed a few times. J is TRBJ1-6 and V is TRBV6-5, with 8 nucleotides matching TRBD1. Per the germline V gene, CDR1 is MNHEY and CDR2 is SVGAGI. The CDR3 loop spans 16 amino acids. The V gene end was trimmed by 2 bases and the J gene end by 10 bases; junction bases not matched to a gene: 10. The CDR3 coding sequence is TGTGCCAGCAGTTACACTCCCGACAGGGGCTTATCACCCCTCCACTTT. It encodes CASSYTPDRGLSPLHF.

The chain is built from TRBV6-6 and TRBJ2-1; 8 positions agree with TRBD1. Per germline, CDR1 MNHNY and CDR2 SVGAGI (reference sequence). V trimming: 6 bases; J trimming: 5 bases; junction bases outside the gene matches: 9. There are 15 residues in the CDR3. CDR3 in amino acids: CASSPGTGFDNEQFF. The CDR3 DNA is TGTGCCAGCAGCCCCGGGACAGGTTTTGACAATGAGCAGTTCTTC.

The chain employs TRBV18 and TRBJ2-3, with 8 positions matching TRBD1. Germline trimming cut 4 bases from V and 3 bases from J; bases unmatched to any gene: 6. This CDR3 has 15 amino acids. Germline CDR1 and CDR2: KGHSH and LQKENI. CDR3 sequence (DNA): TGTGCCAGCTCACTTCGGACAGGGCCGACAGATACGCAGTATTTT. Its protein is CASSLRTGPTDTQYF.

The sample holds one count of this clone. V usage is TRBV6-4 and J usage is TRBJ2-3; D might be TRBD2 (6 bases). CDR3 size: 13 residues. Trimming left V 3 bases short and J 11 bases short, with 15 bases between. Germline V gives CDR1 MRHNA, CDR2 SNTAGT. In nucleotides, the CDR3 is TGTGCCAGCAGTGAGGAAGGGACTGGAAGGCAGTATTTT. It translates to CASSEEGTGRQYF.

Turning to this clone: The junction and the germline gene differ at one end; a read error may be behind it. The V call is TRBV6-1, the J call TRBJ1-2; D is undetermined. CDR1 MNHNS and CDR2 SASEGT come from the germline V gene. The CDR3 has 11 amino acids. In DNA form, the CDR3 reads TGTGCCAGCAGTGAGGTGGGCGCCAATCCTTTC. It encodes CASSEVGANPF.

The rearrangement links TRBV28 to TRBJ1-4, with 7 bases lining up with TRBD1. Germline assignment: CDR1 MDHEN and CDR2 SYDVKM. Trimming took 2 bases from V and 7 from J; bases not matched to a gene: 4. The CDR3 loop spans 14 amino acids. The CDR3 here is CASSLGQGGEKLFF. Written as DNA, the CDR3 is TGTGCCAGCAGTTTAGGCCAGGGGGGTGAAAAACTGTTTTTT.

The V call is TRBV2, the J call TRBJ1-5, with 9 bases fitting TRBD1. The CDR3 is made up of 14 amino acids. Germline V CDR1 and CDR2: SNHLY, FYNNEI. The ends lost 5 bases at V and 2 bases at J; junction bases unmatched: 1. CDR3 coding DNA: TGTGCCAGCAGTAGGACAGGGGGCAATCAGCCCCAGCATTTT. Residues: CASSRTGGNQPQHF.

The genes are TRBV15 and TRBJ2-1; 9 bases map to TRBD2. The germline V gene has CDR1 LNHNV and CDR2 YYDKDF (reference sequence). The CDR3 has 16 amino acids. V was clipped by 0 bases and J by 8 bases; unmatched bases: 8. CDR3 sequence: CATSRDYGGGAHEQFF. Written as DNA, the CDR3 is TGTGCCACCAGCAGAGATTATGGCGGGGGGGCGCATGAGCAGTTCTTC.

The gene calls are TRBV5-4 and TRBJ1-3, with no clear D. Trimming left V 0 bases short and J 0 bases short, with 7 bases between. The CDR3 loop spans 15 amino acids. In germline, CDR1 is SGHNT, CDR2 YYREEE (reference sequence). This chain's CDR3 is CASSLAASSGNTIYF. CDR3 DNA: TGTGCCAGCAGCTTGGCCGCTAGCTCTGGAAACACCATATATTTT.

The chain carries TRBV2 and TRBJ1-5; 10 bases are shared with TRBD1. This CDR3 is 18 amino acids long. Germline loops: CDR1 SNHLY, CDR2 FYNNEI. J lost 4 bases, V lost 4 bases, and 13 bases had no gene match. The CDR3 loop is CASSVPLDRGPSNQPQHF. CDR3 bases: TGTGCCAGCAGTGTTCCACTCGACAGGGGGCCCTCGAATCAGCCCCAGCATTTT.